Below, 22 T cell receptor beta chains from the same sample are listed, as sequenced in a study of blood T cell repertoires in COVID-19 (dated by TCRdb to the early 2020s). Library method: the immunoSEQ multiplex PCR assay. Drawn from immuneACCESS, this table holds only the in-frame rearrangements with V and J called that TCRdb kept. Clones are partly lost; checked studies trace under half to an unresolved V gene and leave the rest unexplained. This sample is represented by about 240,000 clones; roughly nine tenths of them were singletons. 5.5% to 8% of the sample lies in the top ten. Sequenced input: peripheral blood. The receptors were gathered from a man aged 60 to 75 with acute or convalescent COVID-19.

The J gene is TRBJ1-5, the V gene TRBV12-3 or TRBV12-4; D uncertain. Trimming removed 3 bases from V and 4 bases from J, with 4 bases in between. The CDR3 covers 12 residues. In nucleotides, the CDR3 is TGTGCCAGCAGTTTTAAAAATCAGCCCCAGCATTTT. It encodes CASSFKNQPQHF.

V usage is TRBV29-1 and J usage is TRBJ2-2; D may be TRBD1 (6 bases). Germline CDR1 and CDR2: SQVTM and ANQGSEA. V was cut by 2 bases and J by 0 bases, with 7 bases left in between. There are 14 residues in the CDR3. CDR3 coding DNA: TGCAGCGTTGAAACAGGGACGAACACCGGGGAGCTGTTTTTT. Its translation: CSVETGTNTGELFF.

This clone was seen a single time. In the same sample, other DNA sequences code for this CDR3. V usage is TRBV6-2 or TRBV6-3 and J usage is TRBJ2-1; D is possibly TRBD2 (5 bases). CDR1 MNHEY and CDR2 SVGEGT come from the germline V gene. V shed 6 bases and J shed 0 bases, with 12 bases lying between them. The CDR3 consists of 15 residues. The CDR3 loop reads CASSPLAGSYNEQFF. The CDR3 DNA is TGTGCCAGCAGCCCACTCGCGGGCTCCTACAATGAGCAGTTCTTC.

The chain combines TRBV6-5 with TRBJ2-5; weak D call: TRBD1 (6 bases). CDR3 length: 14 residues. V dropped 7 bases and J dropped 3 bases, with 15 bases sitting between them. Germline assignment: CDR1 MNHEY and CDR2 SVGAGI. CDR3 DNA: TGTGCCAGCACCAGGAGCAGGGGAAAAGAGACCCAGTACTTC. Protein sequence: CASTRSRGKETQYF.

V gene TRBV19 combines with J gene TRBJ2-5; 7 positions agree with TRBD1. Germline-derived CDR1 and CDR2 are LNHDA and SQIVND (reference sequence). The CDR3 spans 15 residues. V shed 6 bases and J 1 base; nucleotides not matched to a gene: 8. CDR3 DNA sequence: TGTGCCAGTAGCGCCCGACAGGGCCCCCAAGAGACCCAGTACTTC. Its translation is CASSARQGPQETQYF.

This clone was counted a few times. The chain employs TRBV28 and TRBJ1-5; D remains unclear. The V gene's germline CDR1 is MDHEN and CDR2 SYDVKM. The CDR3 runs 13 residues. V lost 11 bases, J lost 7 bases, and 18 bases lay in between. CDR3 coding DNA: TGTGCCTCTAGAGACGTAAGAAACCAGCCCCAGCATTTT. As protein: CASRDVRNQPQHF.

This chain uses TRBV28 with TRBJ1-2; D remains unclear. V lost 3 bases to trimming and J lost 0 bases, with 11 bases between them. The CDR3 is 15 residues long. Per germline, CDR1 MDHEN and CDR2 SYDVKM. The CDR3 region is CASSLSRSSNYGYTF. CDR3 bases: TGTGCCAGCAGTTTGTCCAGGTCATCTAACTATGGCTACACCTTC.

This clone was seen only a few times. CDR3 amino acids: CASSLAGGRQGETQYF. The CDR3 coding sequence is TGTGCCAGCAGTTTAGCGGGAGGGCGTCAAGGAGAGACCCAGTACTTC. The chain couples TRBV28 to TRBJ2-5; 9 bases are shared with TRBD2. CDR1 is MDHEN, CDR2 SYDVKM, per germline. This CDR3 has 16 amino acids. The J segment lost 4 bases and the V segment lost 2 bases, leaving 8 bases of the junction unmatched.

V gene TRBV7-2 combines with J gene TRBJ2-2; 10 bases are a match to TRBD1. The CDR3 runs to 14 residues. The V segment lost 8 bases and the J segment 7 bases; nucleotides outside the gene matches: 7. Germline V gene sequence: CDR1 SGHTA, CDR2 FQGNSA. The CDR3 DNA reads TGTGCCAGCGAGGACAGGGGGGTGATCGGGGAGCTGTTTTTT. As protein: CASEDRGVIGELFF.

The chain carries TRBV5-8 and TRBJ2-7; D might be TRBD1 (6 bases). V was trimmed by 0 bases and J by 1 base, leaving 14 bases between them. Germline V lookup: CDR1 SGHTS, CDR2 YDEGEE. The CDR3 runs to 16 residues. CDR3 nucleotides: TGTGCCAGCAGCTTGGGCGACAGGTTTCGTTCCTACGAGCAGTACTTC. Translating it yields CASSLGDRFRSYEQYF.

The rearrangement uses TRBV28 and TRBJ1-2; D remains ambiguous. The V gene's germline CDR1 is MDHEN and CDR2 SYDVKM. Deletions cut 5 bases from V and 5 bases from J, with 6 bases between. The CDR3 runs to 11 residues. CDR3 amino acids: CASSPQYGYTF. CDR3 DNA: TGTGCCAGCAGTCCACAGTATGGCTACACCTTC.

The rearrangement uses TRBV30 and TRBJ1-3; D possibly corresponds to TRBD1 (5 bases). Per the germline V gene, CDR1 is GTSNPN and CDR2 is SVGIG (reference sequence). V lost 0 bases and J lost 4, with 10 bases in between. This CDR3 spans 14 amino acids. The CDR3 sequence is CAWSVTGGGNTIYF. In nucleotides, the CDR3 is TGTGCCTGGAGTGTAACGGGGGGGGGAAACACCATATATTTT.

The chain is built from TRBV12-3 or TRBV12-4 and TRBJ1-1; D gene uncertain. Trimming stripped 1 base from V and 3 bases from J, with 3 bases between. The CDR3 runs to 12 residues. The CDR3 reads CASSLVDTEAFF. The CDR3 coding sequence is TGTGCCAGCAGTTTAGTCGACACTGAAGCTTTCTTT.

The chain carries TRBV5-1 and TRBJ1-2, with TRBD1 matching over 8 bases. J gave up 6 bases and V 3 bases, and 10 bases lay outside the gene matches. In germline, CDR1 is SGHRS, CDR2 YFSETQ. The CDR3 spans 15 residues. CDR3 region: CASSSPGQGIDGYTF. In nucleotides, the CDR3 is TGCGCCAGCAGCTCCCCCGGACAGGGAATCGATGGCTACACCTTC.

The chain employs TRBV7-9 and TRBJ2-7; 9 bases are a match to TRBD1. This CDR3 is 15 amino acids long. Germline lookup yields CDR1 SEHNR and CDR2 FQNEAQ (reference sequence). V was pared by 2 bases and J by 5 bases, with 7 bases of the junction left unmatched. CDR3 residues: CASSLNRGRVDEQYF. The CDR3 DNA reads as TGTGCCAGCAGCTTAAACAGGGGGCGAGTCGACGAGCAGTACTTC. Full variable domain (outside the CDR3, taken from reference TRBV7-9 and TRBJ2-7): DTGVSQNPRHKITKRGQNVTFRCDPISEHNRLYWYRQTLGQGPEFLTYFQNEAQLEKSRLLSDRFSAERPKGSFSTLEIQRTEQGDSAMYLCASSLNRGRVDEQYFGPGTRLTVT.

Only one count was recorded for this clone. The V call is TRBV28, the J call TRBJ1-1, with 8 positions matching TRBD1. The CDR3 runs to 14 residues. Losses at the gene ends were 7 bases for V and 5 bases for J; bases not matched to a gene: 9. CDR1 and CDR2 (germline): MDHEN, SYDVKM. The CDR3 here is CASKSSGGRTEAFF. CDR3 in DNA: TGTGCCAGCAAATCCTCAGGGGGCCGGACTGAAGCTTTCTTT.

The chain joins TRBV28 to TRBJ2-7, with TRBD1 matching 8 bases. Germline CDR1 reads MDHEN; CDR2 reads SYDVKM. The CDR3 spans 16 residues. The J segment lost 0 bases and the V segment lost 6 bases, leaving 10 bases of the junction unmatched. The CDR3 coding sequence is TGTGCCAGCAGACATCCGGGACAGGTGCGCTCCTACGAGCAGTACTTC. It codes for CASRHPGQVRSYEQYF.

The V gene is TRBV5-1, the J gene TRBJ1-1, with 11 bases identical to TRBD1. The CDR3 is 14 residues long. Germline CDR1 and CDR2: SGHRS and YFSETQ. The J segment lost 7 bases and the V segment lost 3 bases, leaving 5 bases of the junction unmatched. The DNA for the CDR3 is TGCGCCAGCAGCTGGACAGGGGGCGCAGGTGAAGCTTTCTTT. It yields the protein CASSWTGGAGEAFF.

This chain joins TRBV11-3 and TRBJ2-5; TRBD2 matches 7 bases. The CDR3 is 15 residues long. The V segment lost 3 bases and the J segment 6 bases; nucleotides outside the gene matches: 10. Germline V gene data show CDR1 as SGHNT and CDR2 as YENEEA. CDR3 region: CASSFPGLPRQTQYF. DNA of the CDR3: TGTGCCAGCAGCTTCCCGGGACTACCTAGGCAGACCCAGTACTTC.

The genes are TRBV5-1 and TRBJ1-4, with a possible D match to TRBD1 (6 bases). V gave up 4 bases and J gave up 5 bases, with 15 bases separating them. From germline, CDR1 is SGHRS and CDR2 YFSETQ. CDR3 size: 15 residues. The CDR3 region has the DNA TGCGCCAGCAGCGCCTGGACAGAAGAAAATGAAAAACTGTTTTTT. It specifies CASSAWTEENEKLFF.

The chain has TRBV29-1 and TRBJ1-1; 7 bases map to TRBD1. The trim removed 4 bases at V and 9 bases at J, leaving 2 bases unmatched. The CDR3 is made up of 10 amino acids. Germline V gene data show CDR1 as SQVTM and CDR2 as ANQGSEA. The CDR3 reads CSVGGQKAFF. Written as DNA, the CDR3 is TGCAGCGTTGGGGGACAGAAAGCTTTCTTT.

This chain connects TRBV28 to TRBJ2-7; D is ambiguous. CDR3 size: 13 residues. Germline V gene data show CDR1 as MDHEN and CDR2 as SYDVKM. Between the trimmed V and J ends, which lost 5 bases and 3 bases, there was a span of 11 bases. CDR3 residues: CASSPGVVYEQYF. The CDR3 DNA follows: TGTGCCAGCAGTCCGGGTGTGGTCTACGAGCAGTACTTC.